Given below is one T cell receptor beta chain in context. Its antigen is unidentified. Unique molecular identifiers were attached to individual cDNA molecules. TCRdb independently ran MiXCR on the 5' RACE reads; one entry per CDR3 protein. The data show some 77,000 distinct CDR3 sequences, around 12% seen once. The J segment lost 2 bases and the V segment lost 3 bases, leaving 5 bases of the junction unmatched. The CDR3 is 17 amino acids. The germline CDR1 and CDR2 sequences are LGHNA and YSLEER. These data are taken from a study of early T cells in non-severe SARS-CoV-2 infection. Study context: Bulk RNA isolated from unsorted whole blood underwent sequencing; chains were not paired. Study-wide points: VDJdb matches were skewed toward anti-spike CD8 T cell responses.

The source material was whole blood, sampled at baseline. The TCR originated in an adult who was a healthcare worker with PCR-confirmed SARS-CoV-2 infection or an uninfected control (not recorded which). The donor label of this sample is uncertain. The chain uses TRBV4-3 and TRBJ2-1; 12 bases line up with TRBD2. CDR3 DNA: TGCGCCAGCAGCCAGCTGACTAGCGGGGGACCCTACAATGAGCAGTTCTTC. Amino acid sequence: CASSQLTSGGPYNEQFF.